This T cell receptor (beta chain) was recovered during a study of identical twins. This clonotype was seen a single time. Its antigen is undetermined. TCRdb processed the 5' RACE reads anew with MiXCR; each CDR3 protein has one entry. In the table there are 650,000 to 750,000 distinct CDR3 sequences, 21% of which are singletons. Trimming stripped 4 bases from V and 0 bases from J, with 9 bases between. CDR3 size: 15 residues. From germline, CDR1 is MRHNA and CDR2 SNTAGT. Study-level results: Out-of-frame TCR alpha sharing observed in monozygotic twins exceeded model estimates.

The sample was also reused in another study, on T cells expressing NK-cell markers. That investigation notes: Top CD8+ clonotypes included the dominant CD3+CD56+NKG2C+ clonotypes in six donors.

This clonotype was sampled from a woman aged 18-29 years in good health. The chain recombines TRBV6-4 with TRBJ2-2; D gene uncertain. The sequenced sample consisted of PBMCs. CDR3 loop: CASSAANSNTGELFF. CDR3 nucleotides: TGTGCCAGCAGTGCCGCAAACTCGAACACCGGGGAGCTGTTTTTT.